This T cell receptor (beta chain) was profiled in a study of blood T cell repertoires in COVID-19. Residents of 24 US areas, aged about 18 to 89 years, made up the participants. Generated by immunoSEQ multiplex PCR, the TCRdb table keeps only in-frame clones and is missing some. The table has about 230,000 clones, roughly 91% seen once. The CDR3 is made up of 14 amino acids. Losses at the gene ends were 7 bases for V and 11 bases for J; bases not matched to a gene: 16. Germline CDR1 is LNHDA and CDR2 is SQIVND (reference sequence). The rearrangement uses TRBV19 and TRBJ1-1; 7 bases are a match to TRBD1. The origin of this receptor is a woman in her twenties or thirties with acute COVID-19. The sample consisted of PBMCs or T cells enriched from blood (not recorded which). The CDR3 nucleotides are TGTGCCAGTACCGCGCCCGGGACAGCCTTAGAGGCTTTCTTT. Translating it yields CASTAPGTALEAFF.